The rows below give T cell receptor beta chains drawn from one sample of a study of blood T cell repertoires in COVID-19. TCRdb's copy holds only in-frame clones and misses some; the assay was immunoSEQ multiplex PCR. The sample includes around 300,000 clones, roughly 84% of them seen just once. Sequenced input: peripheral blood. These TCRs come from a man in his fifties with active or convalescent COVID-19. The CDR3 runs from the conserved cysteine through the conserved F or W. The D gene is left open where the match is weak. Expanded clones get a size class; other rows say once, few or many, or leave the size out.

v_gene	j_gene	abundance	d_gene	CDR3nt	CDR3aa
TRBV9	TRBJ1-3	NA	NA	TGTGCCAGCAGCGTAGAACAGGGAAACACCATATATTTT	CASSVEQGNTIYF
TRBV28	TRBJ1-5	NA	NA	TGTGCCAGCAGTATCCTTCCCGGGGGGGGGAATCAGCCCCAGCATTTT	CASSILPGGGNQPQHF
TRBV19	TRBJ2-2	NA	NA	TGTGCCAGTACCCTTAGCGGCCCCACCGGGGAGCTGTTTTTT	CASTLSGPTGELFF
TRBV7-2	TRBJ2-3	NA	TRBD1	TGTGCCAGCAGCTTGTACCTCCGACAGGGGGCTGATACGCAGTATTTT	CASSLYLRQGADTQYF
TRBV5-6	TRBJ1-6	NA	TRBD1	TGTGCCAGCAGCTCTTTAGACAGGGACTATAATTCACCCCTCCACTTT	CASSSLDRDYNSPLHF
TRBV18	TRBJ2-1	NA	NA	TGTGCCAGCTCACCACCGAACAGGGACAATGAGCAGTTCTTC	CASSPPNRDNEQFF
TRBV2	TRBJ2-5	NA	NA	TGTGCCAGCAGTGAGTCGGTTCAAGAGACCCAGTACTTC	CASSESVQETQYF
TRBV4-3	TRBJ2-3	once	TRBD2	TGCGCCAGCAGCCAAGAAGGGCTAGCGGGGGGGTACACGCAGTATTTT	CASSQEGLAGGYTQYF
TRBV7-2	TRBJ1-2	NA	NA	TGTGCCAGCAGTCGAGGACAAGACTATGGCTACACCTTC	CASSRGQDYGYTF
TRBV2	TRBJ2-3	NA	TRBD2	TGTGCCAGCTCAGGGTGGCTAGCGGGAGCGGATACGCAGTATTTT	CASSGWLAGADTQYF
TRBV24-1	TRBJ1-4	NA	TRBD1	TGTGCCACCGGTGATACGACAGGGGCCGAAAAACTGTTTTTT	CATGDTTGAEKLFF
TRBV7-2	TRBJ2-7	NA	TRBD2	TGTGCCAGCAGCTTAGGGTCCGGGGGAGGGTCCTACGAGCAGTACTTC	CASSLGSGGGSYEQYF
TRBV3-1/TRBV3-2	TRBJ2-7	NA	NA	TGTGCCAGCAGCCAAGCGGCCTACGAGCAGTACTTC	CASSQAAYEQYF
TRBV20-1	TRBJ2-6	once	NA	TGCAGTGCTAGTGGTGTTGCGGGCTCACTCTCTGGGGCCAACGTCCTGACTTTC	CSASGVAGSLSGANVLTF
TRBV21-1	TRBJ2-7	NA	NA	TGTGCCAGCTTGAGTCGAGACAGGGGGTACGAGCAGTACTTC	CASLSRDRGYEQYF
TRBV7-9	TRBJ2-1	NA	NA	TGTGCCAGCAGACCGACACTAGCCTACAATGAGCAGTTCTTC	CASRPTLAYNEQFF
TRBV18	TRBJ1-5	NA	NA	TGTGCCAGCTCCGCCGGGAACAATCAGCCCCAGCATTTT	CASSAGNNQPQHF
TRBV29-1	TRBJ1-2	NA	NA	TGCAGCGTTGAAGAGAGGGCCTCCTATGGCTACACCTTC	CSVEERASYGYTF
TRBV5-1	TRBJ1-1	NA	NA	TGCGCCAGCAGCCTGACCGGGAGTGAAGCTTTCTTT	CASSLTGSEAFF
TRBV2	TRBJ2-7	NA	NA	TGTGCCAGCATCAGACTTACTACCACCTACGAGCAGTACTTC	CASIRLTTTYEQYF
TRBV28	TRBJ2-7	few	TRBD2	TGTGCCAGCAGATATACTAGCGGGACCTACTACGAGCAGTACTTC	CASRYTSGTYYEQYF
TRBV27	TRBJ2-5	NA	TRBD1	TGTGCCAGCAGTAGTGGGACAGGGGGGCAAGAGACCCAGTACTTC	CASSSGTGGQETQYF
TRBV28	TRBJ1-2	NA	NA	TGTGCCAGCAGTTTATACGGCTATGGCTACACCTTC	CASSLYGYGYTF
TRBV5-1	TRBJ1-3	NA	NA	TGCGCCAGCAGCTTCTCAGGCACTTTTGACACCATATATTTT	CASSFSGTFDTIYF
TRBV29-1	TRBJ2-3	NA	NA	TGCAGCGGTTGGGGGGAATGGGGCACAGATACGCAGTATTTT	CSGWGEWGTDTQYF
TRBV4-2	TRBJ1-4	once	TRBD1	TGTGCCAGCACGCAGGGGGCAACCACAACTAATGAAAAACTGTTTTTT	CASTQGATTTNEKLFF
TRBV5-4	TRBJ1-6	NA	NA	TGTGCCAGCAGCTCGGGACTCAATAACGATTCACCCCTCCACTTT	CASSSGLNNDSPLHF
TRBV6-6	TRBJ2-7	once	NA	TGTGCCAGCACCCCCATGGGCAGGGAGGTGTACTTC	CASTPMGREVYF
TRBV6-1	TRBJ1-1	NA	NA	TGTGCCAGCAGTGAAGTCCCGGGGTCTCACGCTTTCTTT	CASSEVPGSHAFF
TRBV9	TRBJ2-7	NA	NA	TGTGCCAGCAGCGTAGGAGGGCCCTCCTACGAGCAGTACTTC	CASSVGGPSYEQYF
TRBV19	TRBJ1-1	NA	TRBD1	TGTGCCAGTAAAAGGACAGGGGGGCCCTCTGAAGCTTTCTTT	CASKRTGGPSEAFF
TRBV11-2	TRBJ1-4	NA	NA	TGTGCCAGCAGCTTAGGGGTTAACAGGGCTAATGAAAAACTGTTTTTT	CASSLGVNRANEKLFF
TRBV23-1	TRBJ2-7	NA	NA	TGCGCCAGCAGTCAATCAGGTCCGACTCAGACTGACCACGAGCAGTACTTC	CASSQSGPTQTDHEQYF
TRBV29-1	TRBJ1-1	NA	NA	TGCAGCGTTGAGCCAGGGGCTGGGTGGAAAGCTTTCTTT	CSVEPGAGWKAFF
TRBV19	TRBJ1-1	NA	NA	TGTGCCAGTAATGGCCGTCTAGACACTGAAGCTTTCTTT	CASNGRLDTEAFF